One and the same sample provided the 13 T cell receptor beta chains below, sequenced in a study of beta chain features in type 1 diabetes. The study reverse transcribed the entire isolated RNA, so it sequenced expressed TCRB transcripts. Produced via immunoSEQ multiplex PCR; TCRdb's table is partial and in-frame only. In the table there are about 350,000 clones, about 18% of which are singletons. Sample: naive CD4+ T cells from blood. All receptors derive from a woman aged 18-29 years in good health.

The gene calls are TRBV27 and TRBJ1-2; D not certain. Deletions cut 6 bases from V and 1 base from J, with 6 bases between. There are 12 residues in the CDR3. Germline lookup yields CDR1 MNHEY and CDR2 SMNVEV (reference sequence). CDR3 in DNA: TGTGCCAGCAGCGGGGATAACTATGGCTACACCTTC. It yields the protein CASSGDNYGYTF.

This clone showed up just a few times. The chain joins TRBV30 to TRBJ2-3, with 7 bases fitting TRBD2. The CDR3 is 13 amino acids. With V trimmed by 6 bases and J by 4 bases, 7 bases remained unmatched. The germline CDR1 and CDR2 sequences are GTSNPN and SVGIG (reference sequence). CDR3: CACIPGGADTQYF. CDR3 sequence (DNA): TGTGCCTGTATCCCTGGGGGGGCAGATACGCAGTATTTT.

This chain uses TRBV4-2 with TRBJ2-2, with D unresolved. Germline V CDR1 and CDR2: LGHNA, YNFKEQ. The CDR3 has 12 residues. V gave up 4 bases and J gave up 7 bases, with 7 bases separating them. The CDR3 region is CASSPHFGELFF. CDR3 nucleotide sequence: TGTGCCAGCAGCCCGCACTTCGGGGAGCTGTTTTTT.

The V gene is TRBV4-2, the J gene TRBJ1-1; D possibly corresponds to TRBD1 (5 bases). V shed 5 bases and J shed 5 bases, with 18 bases lying between them. The CDR3 consists of 15 residues. Germline CDR1 LGHNA, CDR2 YNFKEQ. This CDR3 reads CASSGRGAGRTEAFF. The CDR3 bases are TGTGCCAGCAGCGGGAGGGGAGCAGGGCGGACTGAAGCTTTCTTT.

The rearrangement links TRBV30 to TRBJ2-7; D is perhaps TRBD1 (6 bases). Germline-derived CDR1 and CDR2 are GTSNPN and SVGIG (reference sequence). V was cut by 4 bases and J by 0 bases, with 16 bases left in between. This CDR3 has 15 residues. The DNA for the CDR3 is TGTGCCTGGACCAACAATCGGGACATCTCCTACGAGCAGTACTTC. This gives the protein CAWTNNRDISYEQYF.

This clone turned up a few times. The chain carries TRBV30 and TRBJ1-3, with D hard to call. The CDR3 totals 14 residues. V lost 4 bases and J lost 0, with 10 bases in between. The germline CDR1 and CDR2 sequences are GTSNPN and SVGIG (reference sequence). CDR3 in DNA: TGTGCCTGGAATTCGGGGAGCTCTGGAAACACCATATATTTT. Protein sequence: CAWNSGSSGNTIYF.

The chain joins TRBV9 to TRBJ2-2; 7 bases fit TRBD1. The V segment lost 0 bases and the J segment 6 bases; nucleotides outside the gene matches: 5. The germline V gene encodes CDR1 SGDLS and CDR2 YYNGEE. The CDR3 is 15 residues long. DNA of the CDR3: TGTGCCAGCAGCGTAGCAGGACAGGTGTCCGGGGAGCTGTTTTTT. Its protein is CASSVAGQVSGELFF.

This clone occurred a few times. The chain employs TRBV4-2 and TRBJ2-1; 8 positions agree with TRBD2. Looked up from germline, CDR1 is LGHNA and CDR2 is YNFKEQ. The V and J ends lost 0 bases and 2 bases, in that order; junction bases with no gene match: 3. The CDR3 totals 16 residues. As DNA, the CDR3 is TGTGCCAGCAGCCAAGAGGACGGGGGGGCCTACAATGAGCAGTTCTTC. Translated, it gives CASSQEDGGAYNEQFF.

The CDR3 loop reads CASSPNSYGYTF. The CDR3 nucleotides read TGTGCCAGCTCACCAAACAGCTATGGCTACACCTTC. This chain joins TRBV18 and TRBJ1-2; D gene uncertain. The germline gives CDR1 KGHSH, CDR2 LQKENI. V dropped 2 bases and J dropped 4 bases, with 5 bases sitting between them. The CDR3 length is 12 residues.

V gene TRBV4-1 combines with J gene TRBJ2-1; 8 bases map to TRBD2. Trimming took 0 bases from V and 8 from J; bases not matched to a gene: 6. The CDR3 loop spans 15 amino acids. The germline V gene encodes CDR1 MGHRA and CDR2 YSYEKL. CDR3 sequence: CASSQDGSGIDEQFF. For the CDR3, the DNA is TGCGCCAGCAGCCAAGATGGTAGCGGGATAGATGAGCAGTTCTTC.

This clone was observed a few times. The chain joins TRBV7-9 to TRBJ2-7, with unresolved D. Germline V gives CDR1 SEHNR, CDR2 FQNEAQ (reference sequence). CDR3 length equals 12 residues. The germline V and J ends were trimmed by 3 bases and 0 bases, with 3 bases remaining between them. DNA for the CDR3: TGTGCCAGCAGCTTCATCTCCTACGAGCAGTACTTC. This sequence encodes CASSFISYEQYF.

This clone was seen a few times. The chain recombines TRBV2 with TRBJ1-2; 7 bases align to TRBD1. Looked up from germline, CDR1 is SNHLY and CDR2 is FYNNEI. Trimming cost V 5 bases and J 4 bases; bases outside gene matches: 7. This CDR3 is built from 14 residues. CDR3 sequence: CASSLQTGSYGYTF. In DNA, the CDR3 is TGTGCCAGCAGTCTCCAGACAGGGAGCTATGGCTACACCTTC. Filled out from reference TRBV2 and TRBJ1-2, the complete variable domain reads EPEVTQTPSHQVTQMGQEVILRCVPISNHLYFYWYRQILGQKVEFLVSFYNNEISEKSEIFDDQFSVERPDGSNFTLKIRSTKLEDSAMYFCASSLQTGSYGYTFGSGTRLTVV.

Only a few counts were recorded for this clone. V usage is TRBV23-1 and J usage is TRBJ2-2, with 7 bases identical to TRBD1. TRBV23-1 is noted as an ORF with a role that remains uncertain. This CDR3 has 17 amino acids. V shed 2 bases, J shed 1 base, and the junction held 7 bases outside the gene matches. The DNA for the CDR3 is TGCGCCAGCAGTCAACCAATTCGACAGGGGAACACCGGGGAGCTGTTTTTT. This translates into CASSQPIRQGNTGELFF.